This entry lists 17 T cell receptor beta chains sequenced from one sample in a study of T cell repertoires in cytomegalovirus infection. TCRdb passed the reads through MiXCR, listing each CDR3 protein once. The sample holds about 100,000 distinct CDR3 sequences, 16% seen once. The sequenced sample consisted of PBMCs. The source of these receptors is a human donor in good health (CMV status not recorded). Some clones in this sample may be carry-over from other donors' samples.

This clonotype has a handful of counts. The genes are TRBV29-1 and TRBJ2-5; 7 nucleotides align to TRBD2. J lost 1 base, V lost 2 bases, and 10 bases had no gene match. The CDR3 covers 16 residues. Per germline, CDR1 SQVTM and CDR2 ANQGSEA. CDR3 sequence reads: CSVESKGSGGQETQYF. The DNA for the CDR3 is TGCAGCGTTGAATCCAAGGGATCGGGGGGCCAAGAGACCCAGTACTTC.

This clonotype was counted many times. The junction differs from germline at one of its ends, possibly a read error. Here the CDR3 DNA reads TGCGCCAGCAGCTTATGGGAATGGGGGACTGAAGCTTTCTTT. It yields the protein CASSLWEWGTEAFF. The chain combines TRBV7-2 with TRBJ1-1, with D perhaps TRBD1 (5 bases). The CDR3 totals 14 residues. Looked up from germline, CDR1 is SGHTA and CDR2 is FQGNSA.

A few counts support this clonotype. The CDR3 sequence is CASSIADSPLHF. In DNA, the CDR3 is TGTGCCAGTAGTATCGCGGATTCACCCCTCCACTTT. This chain joins TRBV19 and TRBJ1-6; D gene uncertain. Trimming left V 3 bases short and J 8 bases short, with 5 bases between. Germline lookup yields CDR1 LNHDA and CDR2 SQIVND (reference sequence). CDR3 length: 12 residues.

As regards this clonotype: A single base separates this from a much larger clone, so it may be a read error. The rearrangement uses TRBV11-2 and TRBJ1-1; D is undetermined. The length of the CDR3 is 13 residues. Germline CDR1 is SGHAT and CDR2 is FQNNGV. In DNA form, the CDR3 reads TGTGCCAGCAGCTTAAACGCCGGCACTGAAGCTTTGTTT. Its protein is CASSLNAGTEALF.

J is TRBJ2-3 and V is TRBV7-9; 9 bases fit TRBD1. Germline V gene sequence: CDR1 SEHNR, CDR2 FQNEAQ (reference sequence). The CDR3 has 17 amino acids. V lost 1 base and J lost 3; bases outside the gene matches: 8. The CDR3 sequence: CASSLGESGQGTDTQYF. DNA of the CDR3: TGTGCCAGCAGCTTAGGAGAATCGGGACAGGGTACAGATACGCAGTATTTT.

V and J are TRBV5-1 and TRBJ2-7; D not resolved. This CDR3 region has 13 residues. V lost 5 bases to trimming and J lost 4 bases, with 13 bases between them. Germline V gives CDR1 SGHRS, CDR2 YFSETQ. This CDR3 reads CASSTGAAYEQYF. DNA for the CDR3: TGCGCCAGCAGTACTGGAGCAGCTTACGAGCAGTACTTC.

The V call is TRBV15, the J call TRBJ2-2, with D possibly matching TRBD1 (6 bases). CDR3 length equals 15 residues. CDR1 is LNHNV, CDR2 YYDKDF, per germline (reference sequence). The V end lost 4 bases, the J end lost 3 bases, and 12 bases lay between the germline ends. CDR3 sequence reads: CATSTGAGDTGELFF. The CDR3 DNA is TGTGCCACCAGCACTGGGGCAGGGGACACCGGGGAGCTGTTTTTT.

This chain joins TRBV25-1 and TRBJ2-7; TRBD1 might be the D (6 bases). Trimming cost V 3 bases and J 3 bases, with 6 bases left between them. The V gene's germline CDR1 is MGHDK and CDR2 SYGVNS. The CDR3 runs to 12 residues. CDR3 loop: CASSETGYEQYF. The DNA for the CDR3 is TGTGCCAGCAGTGAGACAGGCTACGAGCAGTACTTC.

The genes are TRBV4-1 and TRBJ2-7; D unclear. Germline CDR1 reads MGHRA; CDR2 reads YSYEKL. V shed 6 bases and J shed 4 bases, with 16 bases lying between them. The CDR3 consists of 14 residues. The CDR3 here is CASRREDGRYEQYF. The CDR3 DNA reads as TGCGCCAGCAGACGAGAGGACGGTCGTTACGAGCAGTACTTC.

This chain connects TRBV10-3 to TRBJ1-6; D not resolved. Germline V gene data show CDR1 as ENHRY and CDR2 as SYGVKD. The CDR3 sequence is 15 residues long. V lost 2 bases and J lost 1, with 6 bases in between. In DNA form, the CDR3 reads TGTGCCATCAGTGAGGAGGGTTCCTATAATTCACCCCTCCACTTT. This encodes CAISEEGSYNSPLHF.

This clonotype was detected a few times. V is TRBV28 and J is TRBJ2-2, with TRBD1 matching 8 bases. This CDR3 has 16 amino acids. After removal of 1 base from V and 2 bases from J, the junction contained 3 bases not matched to a gene. Germline CDR1 and CDR2: MDHEN and SYDVKM. CDR3 residues: CASSLYRGVNTGELFF. The CDR3 nucleotides are TGTGCCAGCAGTTTATACAGGGGGGTCAACACCGGGGAGCTGTTTTTT.

This clonotype has ten or more counts. CDR3 bases: TGTGCCAGCAGCGGACAGGGAGGTAATTCACCCCTCCACTTT. Protein product: CASSGQGGNSPLHF. The rearrangement links TRBV7-2 to TRBJ1-6; 8 bases agree with TRBD1. The junction had 3 bases not matched to a gene; V was cut back by 5 bases and J by 6 bases. The CDR3 loop spans 14 amino acids. CDR1 is SGHTA and CDR2 is FQGNSA in the germline V gene.

This sequence joins TRBV11-2 and TRBJ2-1, with D uncertain. The CDR3 has 13 amino acids. V was trimmed by 1 base and J by 3 bases, leaving 4 bases between them. The germline V gene has CDR1 SGHAT and CDR2 FQNNGV. The CDR3 region has the DNA TGTGCCAGCAGCTTAGGGGGCTACAATGAGCAGTTCTTC. Its translation: CASSLGGYNEQFF. The whole variable domain, remainder taken from reference TRBV11-2 and TRBJ2-1, is EAGVAQSPRYKIIEKRQSVAFWCNPISGHATLYWYQQILGQGPKLLIQFQNNGVVDDSQLPKDRFSAERLKGVDSTLKIQPAKLEDSAVYLCASSLGGYNEQFFGPGTRLTVL.

The J gene is TRBJ1-1, the V gene TRBV20-1, with unresolved D. The V and J ends lost 4 bases and 1 base respectively, with 16 bases between them. The germline V gene encodes CDR1 DFQATT and CDR2 SNEGSKA (reference sequence). The CDR3 contains 15 residues. The CDR3 sequence: CSANPSPMGNTEAFF. As DNA, the CDR3 is TGCAGTGCTAACCCCTCCCCTATGGGGAACACTGAAGCTTTCTTT.

The chain recombines TRBV23-1 with TRBJ2-7, with 13 bases that match TRBD2. TRBV23-1 carries the ORF label, with uncertain function. With 7 bases clipped from V and 0 bases from J, the junction kept 9 bases outside the gene matches. This CDR3 has 17 amino acids. CDR3 residues: CASIHPGLAGVSYEQYF. In nucleotides, the CDR3 is TGCGCCAGCATCCATCCCGGACTAGCGGGGGTCTCCTACGAGCAGTACTTC.

This clonotype showed up many times. This chain connects TRBV7-2 to TRBJ1-1; 8 nucleotides line up with TRBD1. V lost 4 bases and J lost 6; bases outside the gene matches: 7. Per germline, CDR1 SGHTA and CDR2 FQGNSA. CDR3 length equals 14 residues. The CDR3 reads CASSSYQGAAEAFF. The DNA for the CDR3 is TGTGCCAGCAGCTCCTACCAGGGGGCCGCTGAAGCTTTCTTT.

This clonotype was observed a few times. The gene calls are TRBV5-1 and TRBJ2-1, with 8 bases lining up with TRBD1. Germline V lookup: CDR1 SGHRS, CDR2 YFSETQ. The CDR3 has 16 amino acids. With 6 bases clipped from V and 5 bases from J, the junction kept 13 bases outside the gene matches. The CDR3 here is CASKAPGTGRNNEQFF. The CDR3 DNA is TGCGCCAGCAAGGCTCCCGGGACAGGACGAAACAATGAGCAGTTCTTC.